The 27 T cell receptor beta chains reported below all come from one sample, sequenced in a study of CD8 T cells in ankylosing spondylitis. Which antigens these TCRs recognize remains unknown. Points from the study as a whole: Ankylosing spondylitis blood seemed to carry a telltale TCR beta motif made of several highly homologous variants.

TCRdb used MiXCR to reprocess the 5' RACE reads, holding one entry per CDR3 protein. The sample comprises some 85,000 distinct CDR3 sequences, more than 8.5% of which are singletons, and approximately 30% rests with the top ten. Material for sequencing was blood, either unsorted or a sorted T cell fraction (not recorded which). The receptor set was obtained from a male donor with ankylosing spondylitis.

Only a few counts were recorded for this clonotype. The J gene is TRBJ2-3, the V gene TRBV11-2; TRBD2 agrees at 9 bases. The CDR3 length is 16 residues. Germline values: CDR1 SGHAT, CDR2 FQNNGV. The V segment lost 1 base and the J segment 3 bases; nucleotides outside the gene matches: 5. The CDR3 DNA sequence: TGTGCCAGCAGCTTAGTAATGGGACTAGCAACAGATACGCAGTATTTT. Protein sequence: CASSLVMGLATDTQYF.

The V gene is TRBV7-8, the J gene TRBJ1-1; unclear D gene. V shed 1 base and J shed 1 base, with 7 bases lying between them. The germline CDR1 and CDR2 sequences are SGHVS and FQNEAQ. This CDR3 comprises 14 residues. CDR3 loop: CASSLGMGNTEAFF. Here the CDR3 DNA reads TGTGCCAGCAGCTTAGGGATGGGGAACACTGAAGCTTTCTTT. The variable domain in full, with the rest retrieved from reference TRBV7-8 and TRBJ1-1, is GAGVSQSPRYKVAKRGQDVALRCDPISGHVSLFWYQQALGQGPEFLTYFQNEAQLDKSGLPSDRFFAERPEGSVSTLKIQRTQQEDSAVYLCASSLGMGNTEAFFGQGTRLTVV.

The chain is built from TRBV5-6 and TRBJ2-4, with 7 bases matching TRBD1. The CDR3 is made up of 18 amino acids. CDR1 and CDR2 (germline): SGHDT, YYEEEE. The trim removed 4 bases at V and 0 bases at J, leaving 13 bases unmatched. The CDR3 DNA reads TGTGCCAGCAGCCGAACCAGACAGGGATGGGTAGCCAAAAACATTCAGTACTTC. Translated, it gives CASSRTRQGWVAKNIQYF.

In its sample, this clonotype was seen many times. The V and J genes are TRBV6-2 or TRBV6-3 and TRBJ2-7; the D is unclear. Germline CDR1 MNHEY, CDR2 SVGEGT. V lost 4 bases and J lost 2, with 12 bases in between. This CDR3 is 14 amino acids long. CDR3 sequence: CASSSHTLPYEQYV. The CDR3 region has the DNA TGTGCCAGCAGTTCCCACACCCTACCCTACGAGCAGTACGTC.

This clonotype was recorded a few times. This chain links TRBV2 with TRBJ2-7; perhaps D is TRBD1 or TRBD2 (6 bases each). The V gene's germline CDR1 is SNHLY and CDR2 FYNNEI. Trimming removed 3 bases from V and 2 bases from J, with 14 bases in between. This CDR3 is 15 amino acids long. CDR3 DNA: TGTGCCAGCAGTGAGGGGGGACAAAAAACCTACGAGCAGTACGTC. Protein: CASSEGGQKTYEQYV.

This clonotype was counted only a few times. V gene TRBV12-3 or TRBV12-4 combines with J gene TRBJ1-5, with D hard to call. The CDR3 consists of 12 residues. Trimming took 4 bases from V and 3 from J, leaving 4 bases between them. CDR3: CASSSPNQPQHF. Here the CDR3 DNA reads TGTGCCAGCAGTTCCCCCAATCAGCCCCAGCATTTT.

The gene calls are TRBV15 and TRBJ2-7; D gene uncertain. Germline lookup yields CDR1 LNHNV and CDR2 YYDKDF (reference sequence). The CDR3 spans 14 residues. Trimming stripped 0 bases from V and 2 bases from J, with 8 bases between. This chain's CDR3 is CATSRDGYTYEQYF. CDR3 DNA: TGTGCCACCAGCAGAGATGGTTATACCTACGAGCAGTACTTC.

The chain combines TRBV5-6 with TRBJ2-7; 16 positions match TRBD2. The CDR3 runs to 16 residues. CDR1 and CDR2 (germline): SGHDT, YYEEEE. Unmatched junction bases numbered 8, after V lost 4 bases and J lost 7 bases. CDR3 nucleotide sequence: TGTGCCAGCAGCCGAATGACGGGACTAGCGGGAGGGGAGCAGTACTTC. Amino acid sequence: CASSRMTGLAGGEQYF. Together with reference TRBV5-6 and TRBJ2-7, the CDR3 gives the full variable domain: DAGVTQSPTHLIKTRGQQVTLRCSPKSGHDTVSWYQQALGQGPQFIFQYYEEEERQRGNFPDRFSGHQFPNYSSELNVNALLLGDSALYLCASSRMTGLAGGEQYFGPGTRLTVT.

The V gene is TRBV7-9, the J gene TRBJ2-2; 8 bases fit TRBD1. In germline, CDR1 is SEHNR, CDR2 FQNEAQ (reference sequence). V lost 6 bases to trimming and J lost 3 bases; unmatched junction nucleotides: 3. The CDR3 is 14 amino acids. The CDR3 DNA reads as TGTGCCAGCAGGGGACAGGACTACACCGGGGAGCTGTTTTTT. It codes for CASRGQDYTGELFF.

In its sample, this clonotype was seen many times. The V call is TRBV27, the J call TRBJ2-1; D ambiguous. Trimming left V 1 base short and J 6 bases short, with 7 bases between. Germline CDR1 and CDR2: MNHEY and SMNVEV (reference sequence). This CDR3 spans 13 amino acids. The CDR3 nucleotides read TGTGCCAGCAGTTTATATAGCCCCAATGAGCAGTTCTTC. Encoded protein: CASSLYSPNEQFF.

The V call is TRBV19, the J call TRBJ2-5; 8 nucleotides line up with TRBD2. Trimming removed 5 bases from V and 5 bases from J; junction bases left unmatched: 7. The germline V gene encodes CDR1 LNHDA and CDR2 SQIVND (reference sequence). CDR3 length: 14 residues. CDR3 in amino acids: CASSLRTSLETQYF. The CDR3 DNA reads as TGTGCCAGTAGTCTCCGGACTAGCTTGGAGACCCAGTACTTC.

In this sample, this clonotype turned up many times. This chain links TRBV6-4 with TRBJ2-1, with TRBD2 matching over 8 bases. After removal of 10 bases from V and 6 bases from J, the junction contained 17 bases not matched to a gene. The CDR3 covers 16 residues. Germline-derived CDR1 and CDR2 are MRHNA and SNTAGT. CDR3: CANPGGANPSSNEQFF. The CDR3 nucleotides are TGTGCCAACCCGGGGGGGGCTAATCCATCTTCCAATGAGCAGTTCTTC.

This clonotype was observed many times. The chain employs TRBV3-1 and TRBJ2-1; D perhaps matches TRBD2 (6 bases). The CDR3 spans 15 residues. V was shortened by 4 bases and J by 8 bases, with 18 bases between the two germline ends. Germline CDR1 and CDR2: LGHDT and YNNKEL (reference sequence). CDR3 region: CASSLQLAEGDEQFF. The CDR3 DNA follows: TGTGCCAGCAGCCTGCAATTGGCGGAGGGAGATGAGCAGTTCTTC.

At least ten counts were recorded for this clonotype. The chain carries TRBV29-1 and TRBJ2-2; D is undetermined. This CDR3 is built from 12 residues. Trimming left V 3 bases short and J 6 bases short, with 8 bases between. Germline V gene lookup returns CDR1 SQVTM and CDR2 ANQGSEA. CDR3 loop: CSVELGPGELFF. The DNA of the CDR3 is TGCAGCGTTGAGCTAGGGCCCGGGGAGCTGTTTTTT.

V gene TRBV7-9 combines with J gene TRBJ1-6, with a possible D match to TRBD1 (5 bases). Trimming removed 8 bases from V and 6 bases from J, with 17 bases in between. Germline CDR1 and CDR2: SEHNR and FQNEAQ (reference sequence). The CDR3 is made up of 15 amino acids. CDR3 in amino acids: CASGDSGGVNSPLHF. CDR3 coding DNA: TGTGCCAGCGGGGACTCTGGGGGTGTTAATTCACCCCTCCACTTT.

This clonotype showed up many times. The rearrangement uses TRBV24-1 and TRBJ2-7, with D maybe TRBD1 (6 bases). V was pared by 9 bases and J by 2 bases, with 13 bases between. From germline, CDR1 is KGHDR and CDR2 SFDVKD. The CDR3 runs to 13 residues. As DNA, the CDR3 is TGTGCCACCTCCACAGGGAGCACCTACGAGCAGTACTTC. This translates into CATSTGSTYEQYF.

CDR3 sequence: CSASLGSSGANVLTF. In nucleotides, the CDR3 is TGCAGTGCTAGTCTAGGGTCCTCTGGGGCCAACGTCCTGACTTTC. The chain carries TRBV20-1 and TRBJ2-6; D is unresolved. Germline lookup yields CDR1 DFQATT and CDR2 SNEGSKA (reference sequence). The CDR3 has 15 residues. V lost 3 bases and J lost 0, with 9 bases in between.

This clonotype has ten or more counts. J is TRBJ2-7 and V is TRBV13; a weak D match, TRBD2 (6 bases). Deletions cut 5 bases from V and 1 base from J, with 21 bases between. This CDR3 is built from 17 residues. Germline CDR1 reads PRHDT; CDR2 reads FYEKMQ (reference sequence). The CDR3 DNA sequence: TGTGCCAGCAGCCCGACCATTGCCGGGACTCCTTCCTACGAGCAGTACTTC. Its protein product is CASSPTIAGTPSYEQYF.

The chain couples TRBV7-9 to TRBJ2-3; D remains ambiguous. Trimming took off 4 bases at V and 1 base at J, with 15 bases between the two ends. The CDR3 sequence is 16 residues long. Germline-derived CDR1 and CDR2 are SEHNR and FQNEAQ (reference sequence). The CDR3, as DNA: TGTGCCAGCAGCTCCGACCCTCGAAGGGGCACAGATACGCAGTATTTT. This translates into CASSSDPRRGTDTQYF.

The chain is built from TRBV25-1 and TRBJ2-6; a weak D match, TRBD2 (6 bases). V lost 8 bases, J lost 0 bases, and 17 bases lay in between. The CDR3 contains 17 residues. Germline V gene data show CDR1 as MGHDK and CDR2 as SYGVNS. CDR3 bases: TGTGCCAGCCCCTTCGGAGGGTATAACTCTGGGGCCAACGTCCTGACTTTC. Its translation: CASPFGGYNSGANVLTF.

This clonotype was recorded many times. V gene TRBV24-1 combines with J gene TRBJ2-1, with D unclear. Trimming pared 0 bases from V and 0 bases from J, leaving 11 bases between. CDR1 and CDR2 (germline): KGHDR, SFDVKD. This CDR3 has 17 residues. The CDR3 reads CATSDLALTDSYNEQFF. CDR3 nucleotides: TGTGCCACCAGTGATTTGGCTCTAACCGACTCCTACAATGAGCAGTTCTTC.

This clonotype was picked up a small number of times. The genes are TRBV5-6 and TRBJ2-2; weak D call: TRBD2 (5 bases). Germline CDR1 reads SGHDT; CDR2 reads YYEEEE. This CDR3 contains 15 residues. V was clipped by 4 bases and J by 2 bases, with 12 bases between them. The DNA for the CDR3 is TGTGCCAGCAGCGAGGGCGGAGCAAACACCGGGGAGCTGTTTTTT. Translation gives CASSEGGANTGELFF.

This CDR3 reads CASSPQKLAGSGELFF. CDR3 bases: TGTGCCAGCAGCCCCCAGAAACTAGCGGGTTCCGGGGAGCTGTTTTTT. The chain carries TRBV7-6 and TRBJ2-2; the match to TRBD2 covers 9 bases. Germline V gene data show CDR1 as SGHVS and CDR2 as FNYEAQ. Trimming took 5 bases from V and 6 from J; bases not matched to a gene: 10. CDR3 length: 16 amino acids.

To note about this clonotype: A single base separates this from a much larger clone, so it may be a read error. The chain joins TRBV13 to TRBJ1-1; D unresolved. The V and J ends lost 2 bases and 0 bases respectively, with 4 bases between them. The CDR3 covers 13 residues. The germline V gene has CDR1 PRHDT and CDR2 FYEKMQ (reference sequence). Here the CDR3 reads CASSLSLNTEAFF. CDR3 nucleotides: TGTGCCAGCAGCTTATCCCTGAACACTGAAGCTTTCTTT.

The genes are TRBV10-3 and TRBJ2-5; D not certain. Trimming took off 2 bases at V and 1 base at J, with 5 bases between the two ends. The CDR3 spans 13 residues. The germline gives CDR1 ENHRY, CDR2 SYGVKD. The CDR3 loop is CAISENSQETQYF. DNA of the CDR3: TGTGCCATCAGTGAGAACAGCCAAGAGACCCAGTACTTC.

This clonotype was picked up a small number of times. The chain carries TRBV6-1 and TRBJ1-1; tentatively, D is TRBD1 (6 bases). V dropped 2 bases and J dropped 1 base, with 8 bases sitting between them. This CDR3 comprises 14 residues. Germline loops: CDR1 MNHNS, CDR2 SASEGT. CDR3 residues: CASSEYRANTEAFF. The CDR3 DNA reads as TGTGCCAGCAGTGAATACAGGGCGAACACTGAAGCTTTCTTT.

This clonotype was counted many times. V usage is TRBV25-1 and J usage is TRBJ2-2; D uncertain. Trimming cost V 7 bases and J 7 bases, with 7 bases left between them. Looked up from germline, CDR1 is MGHDK and CDR2 is SYGVNS. This CDR3 has 11 residues. The CDR3 DNA sequence: TGTGCCAGCACGTGGAACGGGGAGCTGTTTTTT. Residues: CASTWNGELFF.